This T cell receptor beta chain was captured in a study of monozygotic twins with inflammatory bowel disease. Study outcomes and limitations: Limited statistical power may explain no repertoire similarity difference between concordant and discordant twins. Varying immunosuppressive regimens may have increased patient repertoire variability.

Concerning this clonotype itself: Its target is unknown.

Per germline, CDR1 DFQATT and CDR2 SNEGSKA (reference sequence). This CDR3 contains 14 residues. With eight separate reactions per sample, the authors made cDNA. With the 5' RACE reads reprocessed, TCRdb shows one record per CDR3 protein and no DNA. Here the sample table reports 300,000 to 350,000 distinct CDR3 sequences. The receptor was isolated from a human donor with ulcerative colitis or Crohn's disease, or a healthy co-twin of an affected twin (not recorded which). The material sequenced was blood. The V call is TRBV20-1, the J call TRBJ2-7; the D call of TRBD1 rests on TCRdb alone, since no DNA is present to check it. CDR3 sequence: CSASRGQGTYEQYF.